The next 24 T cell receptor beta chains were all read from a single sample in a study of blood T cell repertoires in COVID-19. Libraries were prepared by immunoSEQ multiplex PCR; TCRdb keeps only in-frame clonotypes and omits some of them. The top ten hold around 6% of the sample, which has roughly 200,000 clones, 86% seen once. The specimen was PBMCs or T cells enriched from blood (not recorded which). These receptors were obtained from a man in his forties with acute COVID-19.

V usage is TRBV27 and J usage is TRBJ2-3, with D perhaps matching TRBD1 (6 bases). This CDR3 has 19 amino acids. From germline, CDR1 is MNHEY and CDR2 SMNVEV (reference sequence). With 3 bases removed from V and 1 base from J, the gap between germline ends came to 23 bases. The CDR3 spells CASSFWGPQNIFGTDTQYF. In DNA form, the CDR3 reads TGTGCCAGCAGTTTTTGGGGGCCACAAAATATTTTTGGCACAGATACGCAGTATTTT.

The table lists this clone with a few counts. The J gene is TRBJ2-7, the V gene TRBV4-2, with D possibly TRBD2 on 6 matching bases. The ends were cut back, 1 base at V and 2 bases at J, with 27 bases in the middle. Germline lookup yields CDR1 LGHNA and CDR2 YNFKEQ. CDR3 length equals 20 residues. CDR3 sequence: CASSQGVIGTRDLSAYEQYF. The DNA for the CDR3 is TGTGCCAGCAGCCAAGGGGTAATCGGGACTCGTGATCTTAGTGCCTACGAGCAGTACTTC.

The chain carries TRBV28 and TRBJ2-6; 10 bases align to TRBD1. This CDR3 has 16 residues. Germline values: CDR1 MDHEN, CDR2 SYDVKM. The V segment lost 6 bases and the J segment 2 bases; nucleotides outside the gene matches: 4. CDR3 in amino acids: CASRWDRGTGANVLTF. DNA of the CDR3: TGTGCCAGCAGATGGGACAGGGGAACTGGGGCCAACGTCCTGACTTTC.

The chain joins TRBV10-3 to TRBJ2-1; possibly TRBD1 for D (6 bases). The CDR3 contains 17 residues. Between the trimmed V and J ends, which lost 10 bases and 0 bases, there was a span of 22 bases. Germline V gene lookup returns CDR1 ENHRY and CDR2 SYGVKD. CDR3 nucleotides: TGTGCCAGTGTGCCATCCAGGGGCAGGAGCTCCTACAATGAGCAGTTCTTC. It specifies CASVPSRGRSSYNEQFF.

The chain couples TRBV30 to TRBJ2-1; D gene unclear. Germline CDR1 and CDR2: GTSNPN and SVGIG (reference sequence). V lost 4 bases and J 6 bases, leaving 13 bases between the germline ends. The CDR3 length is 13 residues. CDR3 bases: TGTGCCTGGAACAAGCAATCGGGCAATGAGCAGTTCTTC. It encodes CAWNKQSGNEQFF.

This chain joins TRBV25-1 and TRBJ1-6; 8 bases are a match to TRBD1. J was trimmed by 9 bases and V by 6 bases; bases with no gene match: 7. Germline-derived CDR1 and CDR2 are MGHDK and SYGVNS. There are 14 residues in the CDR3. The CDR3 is CASSLQGAGSPLHF. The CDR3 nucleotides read TGTGCCAGCAGCCTTCAGGGGGCAGGTTCACCCCTCCACTTT.

CDR3 sequence reads: CASSLRLGKETQYF. CDR3 nucleotides: TGCGCCAGCAGCTTACGACTCGGGAAAGAGACCCAGTACTTC. The chain has TRBV5-1 and TRBJ2-5; tentatively, D is TRBD2 (5 bases). This CDR3 contains 14 residues. Germline V gene sequence: CDR1 SGHRS, CDR2 YFSETQ. The ends were cut back, 2 bases at V and 3 bases at J, with 11 bases in the middle.

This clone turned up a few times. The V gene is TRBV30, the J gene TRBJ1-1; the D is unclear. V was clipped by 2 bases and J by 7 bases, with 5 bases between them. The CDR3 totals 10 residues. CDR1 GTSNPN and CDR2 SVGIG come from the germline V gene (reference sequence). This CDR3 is CAWSSVEAFF. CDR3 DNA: TGTGCCTGGAGTTCGGTTGAAGCTTTCTTT.

The CDR3 DNA reads TGTGCCAGCGGGGGGGGACGGCACTCTGGAAACACCATATATTTT. Translating it yields CASGGGRHSGNTIYF. This chain connects TRBV2 to TRBJ1-3, with D possibly being TRBD1 (5 bases). This CDR3 has 15 amino acids. V shed 8 bases and J shed 0 bases, with 14 bases lying between them. Germline V gene lookup returns CDR1 SNHLY and CDR2 FYNNEI.

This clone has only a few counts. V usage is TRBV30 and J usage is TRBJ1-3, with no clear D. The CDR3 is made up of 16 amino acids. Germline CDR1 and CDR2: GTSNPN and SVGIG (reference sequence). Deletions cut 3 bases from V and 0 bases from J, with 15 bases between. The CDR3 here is CAWRINTGSSGNTIYF. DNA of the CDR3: TGTGCCTGGAGGATCAACACCGGGAGCTCTGGAAACACCATATATTTT.

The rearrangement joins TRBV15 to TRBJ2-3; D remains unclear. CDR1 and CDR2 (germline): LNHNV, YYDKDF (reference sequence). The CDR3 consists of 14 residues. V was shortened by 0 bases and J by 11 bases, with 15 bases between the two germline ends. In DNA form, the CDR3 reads TGTGCCACCAGCAGAGATCCTGGGCAGAACTTGCAGTATTTT. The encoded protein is CATSRDPGQNLQYF.

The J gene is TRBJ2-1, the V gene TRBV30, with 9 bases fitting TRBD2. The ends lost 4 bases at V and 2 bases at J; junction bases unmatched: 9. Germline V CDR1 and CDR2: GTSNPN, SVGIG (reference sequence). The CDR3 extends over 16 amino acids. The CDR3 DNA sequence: TGTGCCTGGAAATTAGGTAGCGGGGGTCCCTACAATGAGCAGTTCTTC. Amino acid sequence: CAWKLGSGGPYNEQFF. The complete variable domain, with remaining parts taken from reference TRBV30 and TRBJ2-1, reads SQTIHQWPATLVQPVGSPLSLECTVEGTSNPNLYWYRQAAGRGLQLLFYSVGIGQISSEVPQNLSASRPQDRQFILSSKKLLLSDSGFYLCAWKLGSGGPYNEQFFGPGTRLTVL.

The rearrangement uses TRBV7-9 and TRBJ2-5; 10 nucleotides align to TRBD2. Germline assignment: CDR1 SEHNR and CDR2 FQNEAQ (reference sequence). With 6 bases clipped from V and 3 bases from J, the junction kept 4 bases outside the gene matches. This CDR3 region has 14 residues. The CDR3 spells CASRKLAGKETQYF. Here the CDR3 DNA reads TGTGCCAGCAGGAAACTAGCGGGGAAAGAGACCCAGTACTTC.

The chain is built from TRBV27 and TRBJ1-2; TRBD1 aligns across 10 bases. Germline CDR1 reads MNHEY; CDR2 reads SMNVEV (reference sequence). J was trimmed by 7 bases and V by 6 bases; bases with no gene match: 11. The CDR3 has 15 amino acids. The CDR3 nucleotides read TGTGCCAGCAGATCCCTACGGGACAGGGGCGGTGGCTACACCTTC. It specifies CASRSLRDRGGGYTF.

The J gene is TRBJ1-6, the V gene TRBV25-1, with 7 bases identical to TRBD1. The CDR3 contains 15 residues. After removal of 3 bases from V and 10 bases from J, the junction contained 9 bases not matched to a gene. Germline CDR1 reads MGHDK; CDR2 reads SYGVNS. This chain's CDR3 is CASSDPTGLGSPLHF. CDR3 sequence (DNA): TGTGCCAGCAGTGATCCGACAGGGTTAGGCTCACCCCTCCACTTT.

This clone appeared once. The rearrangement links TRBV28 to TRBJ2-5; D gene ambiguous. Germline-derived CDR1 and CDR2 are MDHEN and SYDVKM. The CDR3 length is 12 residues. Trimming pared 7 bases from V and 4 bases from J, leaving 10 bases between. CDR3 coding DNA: TGTGCCAGCACTACTACCCTAGAGACCCAGTACTTC. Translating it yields CASTTTLETQYF. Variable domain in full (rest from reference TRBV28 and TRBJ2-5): DVKVTQSSRYLVKRTGEKVFLECVQDMDHENMFWYRQDPGLGLRLIYFSYDVKMKEKGDIPEGYSVSREKKERFSLILESASTNQTSMYLCASTTTLETQYFGPGTRLLVL.

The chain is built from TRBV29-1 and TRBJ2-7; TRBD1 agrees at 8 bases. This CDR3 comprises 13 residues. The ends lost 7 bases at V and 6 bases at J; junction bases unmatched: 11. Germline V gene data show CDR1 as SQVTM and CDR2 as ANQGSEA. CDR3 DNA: TGCAGCGCTCGTGTGCAGGGGGCCCCCGAGCAGTACTTC. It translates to CSARVQGAPEQYF.

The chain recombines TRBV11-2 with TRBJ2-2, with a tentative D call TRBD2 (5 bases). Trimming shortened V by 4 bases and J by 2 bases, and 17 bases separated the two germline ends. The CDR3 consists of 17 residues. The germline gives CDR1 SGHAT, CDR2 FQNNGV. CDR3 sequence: CASSYLIDWTNTGELFF. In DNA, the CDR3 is TGTGCCAGCAGCTACCTAATCGACTGGACTAACACCGGGGAGCTGTTTTTT. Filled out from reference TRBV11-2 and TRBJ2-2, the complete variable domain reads EAGVAQSPRYKIIEKRQSVAFWCNPISGHATLYWYQQILGQGPKLLIQFQNNGVVDDSQLPKDRFSAERLKGVDSTLKIQPAKLEDSAVYLCASSYLIDWTNTGELFFGEGSRLTVL.

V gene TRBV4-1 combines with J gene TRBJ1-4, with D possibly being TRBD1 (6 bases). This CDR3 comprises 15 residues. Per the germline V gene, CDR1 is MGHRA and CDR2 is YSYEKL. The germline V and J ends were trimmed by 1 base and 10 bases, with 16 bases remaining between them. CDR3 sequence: CASSQANRVRGKLFF. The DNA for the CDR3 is TGCGCCAGCAGCCAAGCCAACAGGGTACGGGGAAAACTGTTTTTT.

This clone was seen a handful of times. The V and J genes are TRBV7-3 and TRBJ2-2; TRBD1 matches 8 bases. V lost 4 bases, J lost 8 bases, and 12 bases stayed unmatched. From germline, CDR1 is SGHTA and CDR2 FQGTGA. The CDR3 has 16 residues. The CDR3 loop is CASSSRDRKSWGELFF. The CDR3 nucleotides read TGTGCCAGCAGCTCCCGGGACAGGAAATCTTGGGGGGAGCTGTTTTTT.

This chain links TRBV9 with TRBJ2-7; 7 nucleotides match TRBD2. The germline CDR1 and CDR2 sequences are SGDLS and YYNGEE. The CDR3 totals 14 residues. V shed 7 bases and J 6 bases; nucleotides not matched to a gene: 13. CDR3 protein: CASGLRLASAEQYF. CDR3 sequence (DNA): TGTGCCAGCGGATTACGACTAGCTTCCGCCGAGCAGTACTTC.

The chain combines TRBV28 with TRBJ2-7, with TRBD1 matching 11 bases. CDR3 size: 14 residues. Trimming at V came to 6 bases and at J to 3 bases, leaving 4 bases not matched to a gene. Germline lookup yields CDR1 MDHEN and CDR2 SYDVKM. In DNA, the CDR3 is TGTGCCAGCAGGGGGACAGGGGGTGGCTACGAGCAGTACTTC. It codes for CASRGTGGGYEQYF.

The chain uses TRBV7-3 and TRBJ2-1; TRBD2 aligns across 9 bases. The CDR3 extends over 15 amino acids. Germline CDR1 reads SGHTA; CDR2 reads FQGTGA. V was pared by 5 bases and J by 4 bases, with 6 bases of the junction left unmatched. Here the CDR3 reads CASSLGTSLYNEQFF. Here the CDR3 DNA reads TGTGCCAGCAGCCTAGGGACTAGCCTATACAATGAGCAGTTCTTC.

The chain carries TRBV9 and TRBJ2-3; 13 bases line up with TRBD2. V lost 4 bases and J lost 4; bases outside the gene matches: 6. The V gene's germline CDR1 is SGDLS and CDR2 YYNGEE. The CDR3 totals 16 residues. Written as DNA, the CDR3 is TGTGCCAGCAGCTTCGGACTAGCGGGAGCCTCAGATACGCAGTATTTT. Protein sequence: CASSFGLAGASDTQYF.